This TCR beta chain was observed in a study of spatial heterogeneity in lung cancer. Time point defined: sample taken at primary tumor resection. Samples were donated by 72 untreated early-stage non-small cell lung cancer patients. TCRs were sequenced from unsorted whole RNA of tumor, nontumor lung or PBMC. Trimming removed 6 bases from V and 0 bases from J, with 15 bases in between. Germline values: CDR1 DFQATT, CDR2 SNEGSKA (reference sequence). This CDR3 spans 15 amino acids. By its share, this clonotype is medium-sized. Antigen: not known. Unique molecular identifiers tagged every individual TCR cDNA molecule. TCRdb itself ran the 5' RACE reads through MiXCR, one entry per CDR3 protein. This table holds tens of thousands of distinct CDR3 sequences, 7% found once. General study points: Blood carried ubiquitous expanded tumor TCRs more at resection than follow-up.

The sequence was obtained from a male donor with early-stage non-small cell lung cancer. The chain employs TRBV20-1 and TRBJ1-3; D unclear. This material consisted of PBMCs, taken at surgery. In nucleotides, the CDR3 is TGCAGTGCCTCTGGTGGCAGCCTCTCTGGAAACACCATATATTTT. Translated: CSASGGSLSGNTIYF.